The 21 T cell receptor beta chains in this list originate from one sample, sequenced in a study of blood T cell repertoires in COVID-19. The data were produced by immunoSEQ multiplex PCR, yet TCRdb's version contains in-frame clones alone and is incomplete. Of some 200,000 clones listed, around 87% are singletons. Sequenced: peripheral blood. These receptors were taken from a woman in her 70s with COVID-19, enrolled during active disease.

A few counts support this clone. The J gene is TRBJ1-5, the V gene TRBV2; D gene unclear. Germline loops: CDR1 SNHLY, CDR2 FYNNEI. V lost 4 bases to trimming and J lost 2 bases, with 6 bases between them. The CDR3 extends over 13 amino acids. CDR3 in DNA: TGTGCCAGCAGTGGAGTTGGCAATCAGCCCCAGCATTTT. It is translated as CASSGVGNQPQHF.

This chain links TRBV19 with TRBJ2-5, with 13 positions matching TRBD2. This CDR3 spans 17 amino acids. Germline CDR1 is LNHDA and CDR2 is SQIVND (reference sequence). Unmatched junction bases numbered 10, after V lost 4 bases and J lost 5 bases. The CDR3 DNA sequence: TGTGCCAGTAGTACTCCCCGGGGACTAGCGGGACTGGAGACCCAGTACTTC. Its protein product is CASSTPRGLAGLETQYF. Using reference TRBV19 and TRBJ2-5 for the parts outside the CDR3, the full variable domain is DGGITQSPKYLFRKEGQNVTLSCEQNLNHDAMYWYRQDPGQGLRLIYYSQIVNDFQKGDIAEGYSVSREKKESFPLTVTSAQKNPTAFYLCASSTPRGLAGLETQYFGPGTRLLVL.

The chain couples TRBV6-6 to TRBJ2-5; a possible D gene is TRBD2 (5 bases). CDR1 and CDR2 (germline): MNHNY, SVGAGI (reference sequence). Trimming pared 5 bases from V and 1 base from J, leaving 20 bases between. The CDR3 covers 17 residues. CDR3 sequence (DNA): TGTGCCAGCAGTCCCCGGGTGGGAGCCTCACGCCAAGAGACCCAGTACTTC. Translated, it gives CASSPRVGASRQETQYF.

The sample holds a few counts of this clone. CDR3 amino acids: CASSLGGAGEYGYTF. The CDR3 nucleotides are TGTGCCAGCTCCCTCGGGGGGGCAGGGGAGTATGGCTACACCTTC. This chain connects TRBV18 to TRBJ1-2; maybe TRBD1 (6 bases). The V gene lost 6 bases and the J gene lost 5 bases, with 19 bases spanning the gap. This CDR3 spans 15 amino acids. The germline V gene has CDR1 KGHSH and CDR2 LQKENI.

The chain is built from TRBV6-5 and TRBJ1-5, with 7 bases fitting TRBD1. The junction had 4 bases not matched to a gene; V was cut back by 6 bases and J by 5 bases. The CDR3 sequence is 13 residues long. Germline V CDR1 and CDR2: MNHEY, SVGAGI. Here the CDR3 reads CASSLDRDQPQHF. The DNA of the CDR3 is TGTGCCAGCAGCCTTGACAGGGATCAGCCCCAGCATTTT.

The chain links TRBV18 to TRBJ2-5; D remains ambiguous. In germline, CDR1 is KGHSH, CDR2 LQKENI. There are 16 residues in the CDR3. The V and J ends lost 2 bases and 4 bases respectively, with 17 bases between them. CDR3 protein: CASSPVGNSPRETQYF. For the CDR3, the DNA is TGTGCCAGCTCACCAGTAGGTAACAGTCCAAGAGAGACCCAGTACTTC.

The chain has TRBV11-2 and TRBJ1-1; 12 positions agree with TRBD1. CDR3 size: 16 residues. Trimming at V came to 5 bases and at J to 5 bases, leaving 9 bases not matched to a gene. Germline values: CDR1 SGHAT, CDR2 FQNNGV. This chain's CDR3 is CASSPGTGGISTEAFF. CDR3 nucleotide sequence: TGTGCCAGCAGCCCCGGGACAGGGGGCATTTCAACTGAAGCTTTCTTT.

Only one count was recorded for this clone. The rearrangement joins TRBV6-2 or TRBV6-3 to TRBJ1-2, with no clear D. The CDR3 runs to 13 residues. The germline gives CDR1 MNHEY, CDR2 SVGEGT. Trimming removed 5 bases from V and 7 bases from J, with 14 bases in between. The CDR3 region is CASSPRGGGGYTF. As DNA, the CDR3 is TGTGCCAGCAGTCCCCGGGGAGGCGGTGGCTACACCTTC.

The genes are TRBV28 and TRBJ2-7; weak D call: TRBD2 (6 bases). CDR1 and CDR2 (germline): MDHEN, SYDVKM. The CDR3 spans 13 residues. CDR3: CASAEGRAYEQYF. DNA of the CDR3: TGTGCGAGCGCGGAGGGCCGGGCCTACGAGCAGTACTTC.

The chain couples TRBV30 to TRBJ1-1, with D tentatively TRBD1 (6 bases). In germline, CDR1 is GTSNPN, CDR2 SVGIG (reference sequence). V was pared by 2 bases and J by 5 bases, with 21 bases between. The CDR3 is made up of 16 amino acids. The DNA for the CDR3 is TGTGCCTGGAGTAGATCCAACAGGGTTGTAAGGACTGAAGCTTTCTTT. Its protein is CAWSRSNRVVRTEAFF. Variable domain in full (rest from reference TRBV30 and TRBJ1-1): SQTIHQWPATLVQPVGSPLSLECTVEGTSNPNLYWYRQAAGRGLQLLFYSVGIGQISSEVPQNLSASRPQDRQFILSSKKLLLSDSGFYLCAWSRSNRVVRTEAFFGQGTRLTVV.

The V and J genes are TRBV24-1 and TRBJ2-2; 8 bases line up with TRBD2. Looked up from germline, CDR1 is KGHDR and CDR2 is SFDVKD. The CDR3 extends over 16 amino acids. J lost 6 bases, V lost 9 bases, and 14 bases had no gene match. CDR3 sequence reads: CATGRAGVGRSGELFF. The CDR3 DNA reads TGTGCCACCGGCAGAGCGGGAGTAGGCAGGTCCGGGGAGCTGTTTTTT.

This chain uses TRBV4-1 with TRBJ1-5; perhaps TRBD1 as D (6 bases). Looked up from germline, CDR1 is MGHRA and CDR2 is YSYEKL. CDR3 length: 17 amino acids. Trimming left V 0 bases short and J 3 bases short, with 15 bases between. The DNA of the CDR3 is TGCGCCAGCAGCCAAGATCGGACAGACCCTGACAATCAGCCCCAGCATTTT. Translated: CASSQDRTDPDNQPQHF.

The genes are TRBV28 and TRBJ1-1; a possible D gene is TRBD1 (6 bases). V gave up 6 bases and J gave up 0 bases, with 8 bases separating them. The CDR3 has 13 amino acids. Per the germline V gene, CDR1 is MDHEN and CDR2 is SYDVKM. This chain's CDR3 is CASRGGVNTEAFF. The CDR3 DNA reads TGTGCCAGCAGAGGGGGGGTGAACACTGAAGCTTTCTTT.

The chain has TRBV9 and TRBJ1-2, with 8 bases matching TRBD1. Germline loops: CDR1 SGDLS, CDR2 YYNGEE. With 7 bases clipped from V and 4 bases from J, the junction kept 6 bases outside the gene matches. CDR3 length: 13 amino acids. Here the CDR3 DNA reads TGTGCCAGCGGGACAGGCCTTATCTATGGCTACACCTTC. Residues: CASGTGLIYGYTF.

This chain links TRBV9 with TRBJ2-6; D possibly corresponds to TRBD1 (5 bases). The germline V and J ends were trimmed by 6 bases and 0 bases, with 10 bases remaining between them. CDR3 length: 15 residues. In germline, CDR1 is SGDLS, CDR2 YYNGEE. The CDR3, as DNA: TGTGCCAGCAACAGAGACAGCTCTGGGGCCAACGTCCTGACTTTC. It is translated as CASNRDSSGANVLTF.

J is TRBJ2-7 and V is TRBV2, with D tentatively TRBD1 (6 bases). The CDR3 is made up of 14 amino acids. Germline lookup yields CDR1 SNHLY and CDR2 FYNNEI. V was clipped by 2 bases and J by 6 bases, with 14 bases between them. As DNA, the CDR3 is TGTGCCAGCAGTGAAACTACAGGGCTGGGCGAGCAGTACTTC. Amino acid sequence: CASSETTGLGEQYF.

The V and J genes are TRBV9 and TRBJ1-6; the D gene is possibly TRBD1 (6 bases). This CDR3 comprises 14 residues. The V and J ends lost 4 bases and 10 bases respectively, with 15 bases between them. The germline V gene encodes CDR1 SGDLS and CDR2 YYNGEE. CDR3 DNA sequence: TGTGCCAGCAGCCCCCGAGGGGGAGGGTCACCCCTCCACTTT. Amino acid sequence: CASSPRGGGSPLHF.

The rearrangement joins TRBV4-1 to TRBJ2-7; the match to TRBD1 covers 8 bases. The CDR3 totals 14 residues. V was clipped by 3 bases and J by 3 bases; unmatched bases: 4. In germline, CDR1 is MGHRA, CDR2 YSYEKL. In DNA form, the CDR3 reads TGCGCCAGCAGCCAGACAGGGGAGAACTACGAGCAGTACTTC. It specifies CASSQTGENYEQYF.

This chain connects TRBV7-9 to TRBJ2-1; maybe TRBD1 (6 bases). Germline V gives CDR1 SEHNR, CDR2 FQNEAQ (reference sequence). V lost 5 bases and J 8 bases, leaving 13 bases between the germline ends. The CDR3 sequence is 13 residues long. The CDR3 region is CASSPLQGYEQFF. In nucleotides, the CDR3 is TGTGCCAGCAGCCCATTGCAGGGGTATGAGCAGTTCTTC.

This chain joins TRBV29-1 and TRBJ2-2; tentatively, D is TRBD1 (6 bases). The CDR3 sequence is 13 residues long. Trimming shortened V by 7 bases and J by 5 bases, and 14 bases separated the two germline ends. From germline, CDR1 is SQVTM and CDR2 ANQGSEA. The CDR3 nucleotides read TGCAGCGCCGGGACACAGAGGACCGGGGAGCTGTTTTTT. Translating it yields CSAGTQRTGELFF.

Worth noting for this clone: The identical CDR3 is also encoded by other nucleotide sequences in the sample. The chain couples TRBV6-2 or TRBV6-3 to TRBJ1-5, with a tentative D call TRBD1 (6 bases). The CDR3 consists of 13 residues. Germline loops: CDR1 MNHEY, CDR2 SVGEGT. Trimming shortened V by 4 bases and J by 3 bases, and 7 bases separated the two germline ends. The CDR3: CASSLGANQPQHF. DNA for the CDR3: TGTGCCAGCAGTTTGGGGGCCAATCAGCCCCAGCATTTT.